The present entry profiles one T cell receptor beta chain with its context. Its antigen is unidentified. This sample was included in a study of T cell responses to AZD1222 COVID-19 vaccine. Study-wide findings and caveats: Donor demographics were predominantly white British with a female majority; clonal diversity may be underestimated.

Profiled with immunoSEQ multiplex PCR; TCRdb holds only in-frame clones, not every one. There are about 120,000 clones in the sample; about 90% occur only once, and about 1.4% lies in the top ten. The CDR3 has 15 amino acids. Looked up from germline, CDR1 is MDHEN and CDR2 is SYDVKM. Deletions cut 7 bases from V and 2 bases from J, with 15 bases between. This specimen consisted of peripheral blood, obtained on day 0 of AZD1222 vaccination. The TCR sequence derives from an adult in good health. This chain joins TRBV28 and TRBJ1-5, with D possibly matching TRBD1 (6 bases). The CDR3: CASTWGAEGNQPQHF. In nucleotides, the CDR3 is TGTGCCAGCACTTGGGGGGCTGAGGGCAATCAGCCCCAGCATTTT.